This section outlines one T cell receptor beta chain sequence together with its context. Its antigen is undetermined. In the PCR, 60 Vbeta and 13 Jbeta primers were used. Sequencing used immunoSEQ multiplex PCR; TCRdb keeps in-frame clones, though not all of them. The profile shows 100,000 to 120,000 clones, around 83% of them singletons. These data originate in a study of cytomegalovirus exposure and HLA in healthy donors. Study findings and constraints: Some segments of the V type, notably TRBV6-2 and TRBV6-3, were excluded as indistinguishable.

V shed 6 bases and J 7 bases; nucleotides not matched to a gene: 7. CDR1 is SGHTA and CDR2 is FQGTGA in the germline V gene. The CDR3 spans 14 residues. The chain recombines TRBV7-3 with TRBJ2-1, with TRBD1 matching 9 bases. What was sequenced was PBMCs. The TCR comes from a woman aged 60-75 years in good health and CMV-seropositive. The CDR3 DNA follows: TGTGCCAGCAGTGGGACAGGGAATAGGAATGAGCAGTTCTTC. It is translated as CASSGTGNRNEQFF.